This T cell receptor beta chain originates from a study of CD8 T cells in ankylosing spondylitis (dated by TCRdb to between 2016 and 2019). Context from the whole study: The study profiled T cell receptor beta repertoires in healthy donors and ankylosing spondylitis patients to find disease-linked TCR variants. In total, the full study cohort was made up of some 110 healthy donors and 20 to 25 ankylosing spondylitis patients. Peripheral blood was sampled, and synovial fluid was also collected from ankylosing spondylitis patients. Results and caveats for the whole study, not just this receptor: Some motif variants were previously reported in synovial fluid and blood of reactive arthritis patients, suggesting common disease-initiation mechanisms. Significant enrichment of the disease-linked clones was reported in matched synovial fluid samples from ankylosing spondylitis patients. Blood from ankylosing spondylitis patients appeared to be characterized by a TCR beta motif composed of about eight highly homologous amino acid variants. A CD8+ phenotype was shown by the disease-linked clones, which were found at relatively low frequencies in peripheral blood.

For CDR1 and CDR2, the germline V gene lists SGHRS and YFSETQ. From its cysteine to its phenylalanine, the CDR3 spans 17 amino acids. Of all the DNA, just the CDR3 is kept, 51 bases in frame from base 1. V has 0 bases trimmed and J has 5 bases trimmed; junction bases matching no gene number 10. The sample holds many counts of this clonotype. Its antigen target is currently unknown. Base qualities are not at hand, and no much larger clone is one base apart. The sequencer was an Illumina HiSeq 2500. Quantitative 5'-RACE with molecular barcodes was the method used to prepare the TCR beta libraries. Per the authors' processing: A new computational method based on a probabilistic model of VDJ rearrangement was used to identify disease-linked TCR variants. The public reads were reanalyzed by TCRdb: fastp trimming at Q25, MiXCR alignment, in-frame beta chains only. A single entry per CDR3 protein holds the most common genes and DNA from its merged rows. TCRdb's processing, not the authors' own work, is the source of the V and J calls. This sample comprises about 540,000 distinct CDR3 sequences, 10% to 15% of them detected only once. The ten biggest clones cover approximately 6.3% of the sample.

Recombination connected TRBV5-1 to TRBJ2-2, and 7 junctional nucleotides match TRBD2. The sequence derives from a male donor with ankylosing spondylitis. The sample consisted of blood, either unsorted or a sorted T cell fraction (not recorded which). The bases are TGCGCCAGCAGCTTGGCCGGTGCGGGAGCGGGAACCGGGGAGCTGTTTTTT. The encoded protein is CASSLAGAGAGTGELFF.